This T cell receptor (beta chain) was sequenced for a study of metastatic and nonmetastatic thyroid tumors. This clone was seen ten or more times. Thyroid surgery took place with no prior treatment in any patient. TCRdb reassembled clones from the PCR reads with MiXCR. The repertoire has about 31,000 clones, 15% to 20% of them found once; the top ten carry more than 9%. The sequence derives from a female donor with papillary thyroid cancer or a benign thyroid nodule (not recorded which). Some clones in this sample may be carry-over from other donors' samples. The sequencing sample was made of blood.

The CDR3 region is CSARDQPRGGEQYF. The CDR3 nucleotides are TGCAGTGCTAGAGATCAGCCCCGCGGGGGCGAGCAGTACTTC. The J gene is TRBJ2-7, the V gene TRBV20-1; 7 nucleotides agree with TRBD2. The CDR3 extends over 14 amino acids. From germline, CDR1 is DFQATT and CDR2 SNEGSKA (reference sequence). V shed 0 bases, J shed 6 bases, and the junction held 8 bases outside the gene matches.